What follows describes a single T cell receptor (beta chain). The target antigen is unknown. Described time point: patch test 3, about 24 weeks after DPC sensitization. The treatment: therapeutic diphenylcyclopropenone sensitization with weekly scalp DPC. The CDR3 has 13 residues. In germline, CDR1 is DFQATT, CDR2 SNEGSKA (reference sequence). The V end lost 1 base, the J end lost 3 bases, and 9 bases lay between the germline ends. TCRdb analysed the RACE reads with MiXCR anew, one entry per CDR3 protein. The sample has 50,000 or so distinct CDR3 sequences; 9.9% are singletons. The data stem from a study of human T cells and chemical hapten exposure. Study results and caveats: The number of TCRs above 1 in 1000 frequency did not change after DPC sensitization.

This material consisted of whole blood, taken in connection with sensitization to the hapten diphenylcyclopropenone (DPC). The rearrangement joins TRBV20-1 to TRBJ1-1; D gene uncertain. The sequence came from a woman in her 40s with alopecia areata. Some clones in this sample may be carry-over from other donors' samples. Here the CDR3 reads CSARGQADTEAFF. As DNA, the CDR3 is TGCAGTGCTAGAGGTCAGGCGGACACTGAAGCTTTCTTT.